This TCR beta chain originates from a study of blood T cell repertoires in COVID-19. For the study at large: Sample material is recorded as cDNA or gDNA derived from T cells, B-cell-depleted T cells, or PBMCs.

The authors' processing: Using reference gene primer amplification, nucleated cell counts were estimated. The repertoire was sequenced with immunoSEQ multiplex PCR; TCRdb's copy has only in-frame clones and lacks some. D and trimming were read from the DNA, whereas the V and J calls and clone size are those reported in that table. The sample shows almost 400,000 clones, 85% to 90% of them seen only once. Germline V gene lookup returns CDR1 SGDLS and CDR2 YYNGEE. The CDR3 has 17 residues. Losses at the gene ends were 3 bases for V and 8 bases for J; bases not matched to a gene: 12. Assignment of participants to cohorts was predicated upon participant-reported clinical history.

The genes are TRBV9 and TRBJ1-4, with TRBD1 matching 11 bases. This sequence originates from a woman aged 30 to 39 who had recovered from COVID-19. The sequencing input was PBMCs or T cells enriched from blood (not recorded which). CDR3 protein: CASSEGQGAGLEEKLFF. The CDR3 DNA follows: TGTGCCAGCAGCGAAGGACAGGGGGCAGGTTTGGAAGAAAAACTGTTTTTT.